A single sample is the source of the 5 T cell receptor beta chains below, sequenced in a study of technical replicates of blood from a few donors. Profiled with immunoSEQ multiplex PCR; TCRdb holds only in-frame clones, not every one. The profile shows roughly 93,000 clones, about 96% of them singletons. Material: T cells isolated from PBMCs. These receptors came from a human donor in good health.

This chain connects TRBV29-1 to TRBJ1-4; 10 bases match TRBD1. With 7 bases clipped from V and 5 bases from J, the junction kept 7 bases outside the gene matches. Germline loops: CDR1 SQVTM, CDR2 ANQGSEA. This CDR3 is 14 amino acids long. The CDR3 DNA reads TGCAGCGCCGTAGGACAGGGGGGAAATGAAAAACTGTTTTTT. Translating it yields CSAVGQGGNEKLFF.

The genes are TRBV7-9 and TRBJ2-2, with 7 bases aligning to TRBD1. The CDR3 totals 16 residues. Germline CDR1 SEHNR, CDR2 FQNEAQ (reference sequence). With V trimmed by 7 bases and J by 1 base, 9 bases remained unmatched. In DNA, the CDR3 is TGTGCCAGCACTCGTCGACAGGGAGTGAACACCGGGGAGCTGTTTTTT. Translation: CASTRRQGVNTGELFF.

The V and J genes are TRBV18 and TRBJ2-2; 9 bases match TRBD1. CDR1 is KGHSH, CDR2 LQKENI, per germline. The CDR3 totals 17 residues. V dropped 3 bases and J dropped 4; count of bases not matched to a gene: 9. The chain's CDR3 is CASSPPGTGYSTGELFF. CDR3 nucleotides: TGTGCCAGCTCACCCCCCGGGACAGGGTATTCCACCGGGGAGCTGTTTTTT. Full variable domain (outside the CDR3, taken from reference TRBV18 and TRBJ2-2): NAGVMQNPRHLVRRRGQEARLRCSPMKGHSHVYWYRQLPEEGLKFMVYLQKENIIDESGMPKERFSAEFPKEGPSILRIQQVVRGDSAAYFCASSPPGTGYSTGELFFGEGSRLTVL.

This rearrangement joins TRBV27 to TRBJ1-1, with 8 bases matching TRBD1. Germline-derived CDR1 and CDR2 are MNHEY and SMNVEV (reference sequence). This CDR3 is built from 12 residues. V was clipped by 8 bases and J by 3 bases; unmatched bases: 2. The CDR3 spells CASWTGYTEAFF. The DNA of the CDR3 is TGTGCCAGCTGGACAGGGTACACTGAAGCTTTCTTT.

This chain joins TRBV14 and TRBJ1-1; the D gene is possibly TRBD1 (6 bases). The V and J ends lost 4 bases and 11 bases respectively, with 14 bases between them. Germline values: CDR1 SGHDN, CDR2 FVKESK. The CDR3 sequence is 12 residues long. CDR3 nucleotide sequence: TGTGCCAGCAGCCCAAACAGGGTACGCGCTTTCTTT. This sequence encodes CASSPNRVRAFF.